This entry lists 32 T cell receptor beta chains sequenced from one sample in a study of cytomegalovirus exposure and HLA in healthy donors. The PCR had 60 Vbeta and 13 Jbeta primers. TCRdb keeps only in-frame clones here, not all; method: immunoSEQ multiplex PCR. Seen here are around 110,000 clones, roughly four fifths observed once, and the top ten hold 1.6%. Sequenced input: PBMCs. The receptors come from a woman younger than 30 in good health and CMV-seronegative.

The CDR3 DNA sequence: TGTGCCAGTATGTGGGGCATGGGCGAAAAACTGTTTTTT. It translates to CASMWGMGEKLFF. The gene calls are TRBV19 and TRBJ1-4, with D tentatively TRBD1 (5 bases). V was shortened by 7 bases and J by 8 bases, with 14 bases between the two germline ends. The CDR3 contains 13 residues. Germline V lookup: CDR1 LNHDA, CDR2 SQIVND (reference sequence).

This rearrangement joins TRBV5-5 to TRBJ1-1; D is unresolved. V was trimmed by 0 bases and J by 11 bases, leaving 11 bases between them. CDR3 length: 12 residues. The germline CDR1 and CDR2 sequences are SGHKS and YYEKEE (reference sequence). CDR3 residues: CASSLAFAGAFF. The CDR3 DNA sequence: TGTGCCAGCAGCTTGGCTTTCGCCGGGGCTTTCTTT.

This sequence joins TRBV6-6 and TRBJ1-5; D uncertain. V was clipped by 5 bases and J by 6 bases, with 11 bases between them. Germline values: CDR1 MNHNY, CDR2 SVGAGI (reference sequence). The CDR3 spans 13 residues. In DNA form, the CDR3 reads TGTGCCAGCAGTATAAATGAGGCTCAGCCCCAGCATTTT. This gives the protein CASSINEAQPQHF.

This clone was seen a few times. The chain couples TRBV9 to TRBJ1-6; D is perhaps TRBD1 (5 bases). Germline CDR1 is SGDLS and CDR2 is YYNGEE. The V gene lost 3 bases and the J gene lost 5 bases, with 12 bases spanning the gap. CDR3 size: 15 residues. The CDR3: CASSGAGGDNSPLHF. DNA for the CDR3: TGTGCCAGCAGCGGTGCGGGAGGGGATAATTCACCCCTCCACTTT.

This clone was observed a few times. This chain connects TRBV9 to TRBJ1-3, with 8 bases lining up with TRBD1. The CDR3 runs 16 residues. Per the germline V gene, CDR1 is SGDLS and CDR2 is YYNGEE. J gave up 2 bases and V 1 base, and 5 bases lay outside the gene matches. The CDR3 reads CASSVSQGAAGNTIYF. DNA for the CDR3: TGTGCCAGCAGCGTATCCCAGGGGGCGGCTGGAAACACCATATATTTT.

This clone has more than one count but fewer than ten. This chain links TRBV6-1 with TRBJ1-1; tentatively, D is TRBD1 (6 bases). The V and J ends lost 6 bases and 1 base respectively, with 15 bases between them. CDR3 size: 15 residues. The V gene's germline CDR1 is MNHNS and CDR2 SASEGT. DNA for the CDR3: TGTGCCAGCAGAGCTATGGACAGCTCGAACACTGAAGCTTTCTTT. Translated, it gives CASRAMDSSNTEAFF.

CDR3 DNA sequence: TGCGCCAGCAGGGAAGGGACAGGGGGCTATGAAAAACTGTTTTTT. This sequence encodes CASREGTGGYEKLFF. The chain is built from TRBV5-1 and TRBJ1-4; 12 bases are shared with TRBD1. Per the germline V gene, CDR1 is SGHRS and CDR2 is YFSETQ. The CDR3 is made up of 15 amino acids. Trimming took 5 bases from V and 6 from J; bases not matched to a gene: 5.

V usage is TRBV19 and J usage is TRBJ1-1; 8 nucleotides line up with TRBD1. V lost 1 base, J lost 4 bases, and 2 bases stayed unmatched. The CDR3 runs to 14 residues. The V gene's germline CDR1 is LNHDA and CDR2 SQIVND (reference sequence). The CDR3 loop is CASSIAGGFTEAFF. The DNA for the CDR3 is TGTGCCAGTAGTATAGCAGGGGGCTTCACTGAAGCTTTCTTT.

V and J are TRBV7-9 and TRBJ1-2, with a weak D call TRBD1 (5 bases). The V end lost 5 bases, the J end lost 4 bases, and 14 bases lay between the germline ends. The CDR3 has 14 residues. Per germline, CDR1 SEHNR and CDR2 FQNEAQ (reference sequence). DNA of the CDR3: TGTGCCAGCAGCCCGGGGGGGGTGACCTATGGCTACACCTTC. Protein: CASSPGGVTYGYTF.

The chain couples TRBV2 to TRBJ1-1; tentative D call: TRBD1 (6 bases). Between the trimmed V and J ends, which lost 6 bases and 8 bases, there was a span of 19 bases. Germline CDR1 and CDR2: SNHLY and FYNNEI. CDR3 length: 14 amino acids. CDR3 residues: CASRHETGNAEAFF. The CDR3 DNA follows: TGTGCCAGCAGACACGAAACAGGGAATGCCGAAGCTTTCTTT.

The V call is TRBV5-1, the J call TRBJ1-2; TRBD1 matches 7 bases. With 7 bases clipped from V and 6 bases from J, the junction kept 9 bases outside the gene matches. CDR1 is SGHRS, CDR2 YFSETQ, per germline. This CDR3 spans 13 amino acids. CDR3 amino acids: CASRRDSQDGYTF. The CDR3 DNA follows: TGCGCCAGCCGGAGGGACAGCCAGGATGGCTACACCTTC.

The chain is built from TRBV2 and TRBJ1-4; no reliable D call. Germline CDR1 and CDR2: SNHLY and FYNNEI. The CDR3 extends over 14 amino acids. Trimming took off 2 bases at V and 2 bases at J, with 6 bases between the two ends. The CDR3 sequence is CASSEFGTNEKLFF. In DNA form, the CDR3 reads TGTGCCAGCAGTGAATTTGGCACTAATGAAAAACTGTTTTTT.

The CDR3 nucleotides read TGCGCCAGCAGCACAGAGCAAAACTATGGCTACACCTTC. Protein product: CASSTEQNYGYTF. V usage is TRBV5-1 and J usage is TRBJ1-2; no clear D. CDR1 SGHRS and CDR2 YFSETQ come from the germline V gene. The CDR3 length is 13 residues. Trimming stripped 4 bases from V and 2 bases from J, with 9 bases between.

Points on this clone: At one end, the junction sequence differs from germline, possibly due to a read error. The rearrangement uses TRBV6-1 and TRBJ2-7; TRBD2 matches at 11 bases. This CDR3 contains 15 residues. The germline CDR1 and CDR2 sequences are MNHNS and SASEGT. This CDR3 is CASSEASGGAYKQYF. The CDR3, as DNA: TGTGCCAGCAGTGAAGCTAGCGGGGGGGCCTACAAGCAGTACTTC.

The chain carries TRBV29-1 and TRBJ2-2, with 7 bases matching TRBD2. Losses at the gene ends were 6 bases for V and 4 bases for J; bases not matched to a gene: 11. Germline V gives CDR1 SQVTM, CDR2 ANQGSEA. There are 15 residues in the CDR3. The CDR3 loop reads CSVTTSPTRTGELFF. Written as DNA, the CDR3 is TGCAGCGTCACGACTAGCCCGACGCGCACCGGGGAGCTGTTTTTT.

This clone came up a few times. The chain has TRBV30 and TRBJ1-6; tentative D call: TRBD1 (6 bases). CDR3 length: 13 amino acids. V dropped 2 bases and J dropped 6 bases, with 8 bases sitting between them. CDR1 and CDR2 (germline): GTSNPN, SVGIG (reference sequence). This CDR3 reads CAWSPGANSPLHF. Written as DNA, the CDR3 is TGTGCCTGGAGTCCAGGGGCTAATTCACCCCTCCACTTT.

The rearrangement links TRBV28 to TRBJ2-7; 7 positions match TRBD1. CDR1 MDHEN and CDR2 SYDVKM come from the germline V gene. CDR3 length: 17 residues. The ends lost 5 bases at V and 0 bases at J; junction bases unmatched: 13. DNA of the CDR3: TGTGCCAGCAGTCCGCGACAGGGATACGAGTCCTCCTACGAGCAGTACTTC. Protein: CASSPRQGYESSYEQYF. Complete variable domain (other parts from reference TRBV28 and TRBJ2-7): DVKVTQSSRYLVKRTGEKVFLECVQDMDHENMFWYRQDPGLGLRLIYFSYDVKMKEKGDIPEGYSVSREKKERFSLILESASTNQTSMYLCASSPRQGYESSYEQYFGPGTRLTVT.

V gene TRBV7-9 combines with J gene TRBJ1-1; D not resolved. Trimming pared 3 bases from V and 0 bases from J, leaving 5 bases between. The germline gives CDR1 SEHNR, CDR2 FQNEAQ (reference sequence). The CDR3 runs to 13 residues. The CDR3 sequence: CASSFFMNTEAFF. CDR3 bases: TGTGCCAGCAGCTTCTTTATGAACACTGAAGCTTTCTTT.

V and J are TRBV7-9 and TRBJ2-1; 7 bases fit TRBD1. CDR3 size: 17 residues. The V gene end was trimmed by 3 bases and the J gene end by 9 bases; junction bases not matched to a gene: 17. CDR1 and CDR2 (germline): SEHNR, FQNEAQ (reference sequence). CDR3 amino acids: CASSLRVTGVLFSEQFF. The CDR3, as DNA: TGTGCCAGCAGCTTGAGGGTTACAGGGGTACTCTTTAGTGAGCAGTTCTTC.

V gene TRBV29-1 combines with J gene TRBJ1-2, with a possible D match to TRBD1 (5 bases). Germline lookup yields CDR1 SQVTM and CDR2 ANQGSEA. CDR3 length: 12 residues. The ends were cut back, 4 bases at V and 5 bases at J, with 11 bases in the middle. The CDR3 bases are TGCAGCGTTGGGTGGGGGGGGTATGGCTACACCTTC. Translating gives CSVGWGGYGYTF.

In DNA form, the CDR3 reads TGTGCCAGCAGGGATCGGGGGGGCCTCATCAATGAGCAGTTCTTC. Its protein is CASRDRGGLINEQFF. This rearrangement joins TRBV7-2 to TRBJ2-1; 8 bases fit TRBD2. Germline V gene lookup returns CDR1 SGHTA and CDR2 FQGNSA. V lost 6 bases to trimming and J lost 6 bases; unmatched junction nucleotides: 10. The CDR3 runs 15 residues.

The chain couples TRBV5-5 to TRBJ1-4; D is undetermined. V dropped 4 bases and J dropped 2 bases, with 6 bases sitting between them. Germline V CDR1 and CDR2: SGHKS, YYEKEE (reference sequence). The CDR3 is made up of 13 amino acids. The CDR3 nucleotides are TGTGCCAGCAGCCTCCCGACTAATGAAAAACTGTTTTTT. It translates to CASSLPTNEKLFF.

The chain joins TRBV7-8 to TRBJ1-2, with no clear D. Germline V lookup: CDR1 SGHVS, CDR2 FQNEAQ. Trimming removed 4 bases from V and 2 bases from J, with 8 bases in between. This CDR3 is 13 amino acids long. The CDR3 DNA sequence: TGTGCCAGCAGCTCAGGTCAGAACTATGGCTACACCTTC. Its protein is CASSSGQNYGYTF.

Here the CDR3 DNA reads TGTGCCAGCAGTGTCGGGGGGGACAGGGGAGCCGGGGAGCTGTTTTTT. It yields the protein CASSVGGDRGAGELFF. The J gene is TRBJ2-2, the V gene TRBV2, with 10 bases identical to TRBD1. This CDR3 contains 16 residues. V lost 4 bases to trimming and J lost 6 bases; unmatched junction nucleotides: 8. Germline lookup yields CDR1 SNHLY and CDR2 FYNNEI. Using reference TRBV2 and TRBJ2-2 for the parts outside the CDR3, the full variable domain is EPEVTQTPSHQVTQMGQEVILRCVPISNHLYFYWYRQILGQKVEFLVSFYNNEISEKSEIFDDQFSVERPDGSNFTLKIRSTKLEDSAMYFCASSVGGDRGAGELFFGEGSRLTVL.

In this sample, this clone turned up once. The CDR3 region has the DNA TGTGCCAGCAGGACCGAGACAGTCGATTCACCCCTCCACTTT. Amino acids: CASRTETVDSPLHF. V gene TRBV6-5 combines with J gene TRBJ1-6; TRBD1 might be the D (5 bases). Trimming cost V 6 bases and J 8 bases, with 14 bases left between them. This CDR3 comprises 14 residues. Germline V lookup: CDR1 MNHEY, CDR2 SVGAGI.

V gene TRBV7-8 combines with J gene TRBJ2-5, with a weak D call TRBD2 (5 bases). The J call may be incorrect, as the DNA end agrees better with TRBJ2-7. Looked up from germline, CDR1 is SGHVS and CDR2 is FQNEAQ. The length of the CDR3 is 16 residues. DNA of the CDR3: TGTGCCAGCAGCTTAGCGGAGGCGGTGCCCTCCTACGAGCAGTACTTC. It yields the protein CASSLAEAVPSYEQYF.

The V call is TRBV2, the J call TRBJ1-2, with 11 bases identical to TRBD1. The CDR3 covers 17 residues. The germline CDR1 and CDR2 sequences are SNHLY and FYNNEI. V was pared by 8 bases and J by 8 bases, with 19 bases of the junction left unmatched. The CDR3 region is CASDLGQGALRTYGYTF. Here the CDR3 DNA reads TGTGCCAGCGATCTTGGACAGGGGGCTCTCAGGACCTACGGCTACACCTTC.

This rearrangement joins TRBV2 to TRBJ2-7; the D gene is possibly TRBD2 (5 bases). This CDR3 region has 14 residues. Per the germline V gene, CDR1 is SNHLY and CDR2 is FYNNEI. V was clipped by 3 bases and J by 0 bases, with 9 bases between them. The CDR3 DNA follows: TGTGCCAGCAGTGATGAGCGGTACTCCTACGAGCAGTACTTC. The encoded protein is CASSDERYSYEQYF.

In this sample, this clone turned up once. The chain combines TRBV7-2 with TRBJ1-2, with no clear D. Germline V gives CDR1 SGHTA, CDR2 FQGNSA. Trimming took off 1 base at V and 5 bases at J, with 8 bases between the two ends. CDR3 length: 13 amino acids. The CDR3 DNA sequence: TGTGCCAGCAGCTTAGTCGCGGGGTATGGCTACACCTTC. Amino acids: CASSLVAGYGYTF.

The V gene is TRBV27, the J gene TRBJ1-6; D gene uncertain. CDR1 and CDR2 from the germline V gene are MNHEY and SMNVEV (reference sequence). The V end was cut by 4 bases, the J end by 2 bases, with 3 bases between. The CDR3 consists of 13 residues. CDR3 region: CASSSAYNSPLHF. The CDR3 nucleotides read TGTGCCAGCAGTTCGGCCTATAATTCACCCCTCCACTTT.

This clone was found a few times. At one end, the junction sequence differs from germline, possibly due to a read error. The chain has TRBV30 and TRBJ1-1; unclear D gene. This CDR3 has 10 amino acids. CDR1 and CDR2 (germline): GTSNPN, SVGIG (reference sequence). The CDR3 reads CAWSLPKLLF. Here the CDR3 DNA reads TGTGCCTGGAGTTTACCCAAACTACTCTTT.

V usage is TRBV28 and J usage is TRBJ1-2, with D uncertain. The germline V gene encodes CDR1 MDHEN and CDR2 SYDVKM. V was pared by 6 bases and J by 4 bases, with 15 bases between. The CDR3 has 14 residues. The CDR3 here is CASSPPAGIYGYTF. The CDR3 nucleotides read TGTGCCAGCAGCCCCCCGGCGGGTATCTATGGCTACACCTTC.